The 6 T cell receptor beta chains given below trace back to one sample, sequenced in a study of T-cell memory formation after mild COVID-19 (dated by TCRdb to about 2021). Library generation was performed with 5' RACE. Sequencing was carried out with an Illumina NovaSeq 6000. In TCRdb, the public reads were trimmed at Q25 with fastp and aligned with MiXCR, with productive beta chains retained. Rows are combined by CDR3 protein, so each entry shows the most common genes and DNA. The sample yields around 300,000 distinct CDR3 sequences; 13% were counted once. 20% to 25% of the sample lies in the top ten. Sequenced material: PBMCs or a T cell subset sorted from them (not recorded which). All receptors derive from a man between 18 and 29 years old who had mild COVID-19 (a few samples of this study predate the infection). The sample titles of this study are shuffled in the database, so cell type and time point are left out; the donor was told from shared clones.

In this sample, this clonotype turned up once. V usage is TRBV4-1 and J usage is TRBJ2-1, with D perhaps TRBD1 (6 bases). The CDR3 extends over 16 amino acids. Germline V CDR1 and CDR2: MGHRA, YSYEKL. The ends were cut back, 3 bases at V and 7 bases at J, with 19 bases in the middle. The CDR3 bases are TGCGCCAGCAGCCAGCCCAGGGGTTCGATCCCGAATGAGCAGTTCTTC. This encodes CASSQPRGSIPNEQFF.

This clonotype has a count of ten or more. The genes are TRBV11-2 and TRBJ2-3, with TRBD1 matching 8 bases. In germline, CDR1 is SGHAT, CDR2 FQNNGV. V shed 5 bases, J shed 2 bases, and the junction held 6 bases outside the gene matches. The CDR3 spans 15 residues. The DNA of the CDR3 is TGTGCCAGCAGCCCTGGACAGGGACTCACAGATACGCAGTATTTT. Encoded protein: CASSPGQGLTDTQYF.

This clonotype appeared a few times. V is TRBV20-1 and J is TRBJ2-1; TRBD2 agrees at 8 bases. The CDR3 totals 15 residues. The germline gives CDR1 DFQATT, CDR2 SNEGSKA (reference sequence). Trimming cost V 0 bases and J 3 bases; bases outside gene matches: 4. The CDR3 sequence is CSARDLTSDYNEQFF. The CDR3 DNA reads as TGCAGTGCTAGAGATTTGACTAGCGACTACAATGAGCAGTTCTTC.

The chain has TRBV5-1 and TRBJ1-6; TRBD1 might be the D (5 bases). The V end lost 4 bases, the J end lost 10 bases, and 21 bases lay between the germline ends. Germline V gene lookup returns CDR1 SGHRS and CDR2 YFSETQ. CDR3 length equals 16 residues. For the CDR3, the DNA is TGCGCCAGCAGCCAGGAGGTCGTGCAGGGAAACTCACCCCTCCACTTT. Protein: CASSQEVVQGNSPLHF.

This chain connects TRBV7-3 to TRBJ2-7, with 9 bases identical to TRBD1. J was trimmed by 0 bases and V by 6 bases; bases with no gene match: 6. The germline V gene has CDR1 SGHTA and CDR2 FQGTGA. This CDR3 spans 15 amino acids. CDR3 coding DNA: TGTGCCAGCAGACGACCGGGACAGGGCTCCTACGAGCAGTACTTC. It translates to CASRRPGQGSYEQYF.

V is TRBV3-1 and J is TRBJ1-2; D ambiguous. V gave up 8 bases and J gave up 8 bases, with 12 bases separating them. This CDR3 spans 11 amino acids. Germline V lookup: CDR1 LGHDT, CDR2 YNNKEL (reference sequence). The CDR3 bases are TGTGCCAGCGGGAGGAAAGGAGGCTACACCTTC. It is translated as CASGRKGGYTF.